This T cell receptor beta chain was profiled in a study of T cells after posttransplantation cyclophosphamide. The CDR3 is made up of 16 amino acids. V was clipped by 5 bases and J by 7 bases; unmatched bases: 14. Looked up from germline, CDR1 is KGHSH and CDR2 is LQKENI. Findings and limits, study-wide: Blood and skin or GI T cell repertoires showed limited TRB overlap. Later post-transplant blood repertoires were often dominated by donor CD8+ memory clones. After PTCy, TRB diversity resembled that of CNI/methotrexate controls.

In this sample, this clone turned up once. Its antigen is unidentified. Treatment was busulfan-fludarabine conditioning, a marrow graft, and cyclophosphamide on days +3 and +4. Method: immunoSEQ multiplex PCR; TCRdb's copy keeps in-frame clones and lacks some. The sample lists tens of thousands of clones; roughly nine tenths were seen once. This clonotype was sampled from a female patient between 30 and 45 years old who received an allogeneic stem cell transplant from an unrelated donor, was CMV-positive, and had no GVHD. Some T cells may trace back to the graft donor. This chain uses TRBV18 with TRBJ2-1; 7 positions match TRBD2. The source was PBMCs, collected after allogeneic stem cell transplant with posttransplant cyclophosphamide. CDR3 in DNA: TGTGCCAGCTCAATAACCGGGGGGACCAATCGGAATGAGCAGTTCTTC. Translating gives CASSITGGTNRNEQFF.